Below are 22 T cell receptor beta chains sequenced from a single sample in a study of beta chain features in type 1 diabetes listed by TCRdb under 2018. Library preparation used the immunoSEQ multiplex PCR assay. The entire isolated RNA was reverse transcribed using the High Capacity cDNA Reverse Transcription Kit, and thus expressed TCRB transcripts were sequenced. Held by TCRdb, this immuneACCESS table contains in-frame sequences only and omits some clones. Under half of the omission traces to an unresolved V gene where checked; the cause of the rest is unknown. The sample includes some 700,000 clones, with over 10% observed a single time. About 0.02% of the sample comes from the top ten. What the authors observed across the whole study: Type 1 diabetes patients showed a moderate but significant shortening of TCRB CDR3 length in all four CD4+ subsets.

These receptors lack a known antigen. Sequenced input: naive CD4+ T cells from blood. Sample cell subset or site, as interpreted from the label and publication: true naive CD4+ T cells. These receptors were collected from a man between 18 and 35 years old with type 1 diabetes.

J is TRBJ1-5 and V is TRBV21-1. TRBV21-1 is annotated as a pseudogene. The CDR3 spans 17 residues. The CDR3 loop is CASSTSVGNQADQPQHF. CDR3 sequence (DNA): TGTGCCAGCAGCACTTCGGTGGGAAATCAGGCAGATCAGCCCCAGCATTTT.

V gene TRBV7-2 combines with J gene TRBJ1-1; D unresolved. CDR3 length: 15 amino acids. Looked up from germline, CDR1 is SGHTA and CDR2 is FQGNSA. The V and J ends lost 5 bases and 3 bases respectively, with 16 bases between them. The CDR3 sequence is CASSLRGPGDTEAFF. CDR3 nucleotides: TGTGCCAGCAGCCTCCGTGGGCCGGGTGACACTGAAGCTTTCTTT.

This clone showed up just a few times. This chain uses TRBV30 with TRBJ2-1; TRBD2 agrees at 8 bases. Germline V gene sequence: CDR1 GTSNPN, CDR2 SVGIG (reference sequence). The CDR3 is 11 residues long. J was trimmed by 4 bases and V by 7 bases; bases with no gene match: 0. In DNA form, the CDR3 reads TGTGCCTTAGCGGGATACAATGAGCAGTTCTTC. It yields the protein CALAGYNEQFF. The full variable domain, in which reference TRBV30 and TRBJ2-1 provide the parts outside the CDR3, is SQTIHQWPATLVQPVGSPLSLECTVEGTSNPNLYWYRQAAGRGLQLLFYSVGIGQISSEVPQNLSASRPQDRQFILSSKKLLLSDSGFYLCALAGYNEQFFGPGTRLTVL.

This chain's CDR3 is CSVATPGGDQPQHF. In DNA, the CDR3 is TGCAGCGTTGCGACCCCAGGGGGCGACCAGCCCCAGCATTTT. This chain connects TRBV29-1 to TRBJ1-5; 8 nucleotides match TRBD1. Trimming removed 4 bases from V and 7 bases from J; junction bases left unmatched: 9. This CDR3 is 14 amino acids long. In germline, CDR1 is SQVTM, CDR2 ANQGSEA.

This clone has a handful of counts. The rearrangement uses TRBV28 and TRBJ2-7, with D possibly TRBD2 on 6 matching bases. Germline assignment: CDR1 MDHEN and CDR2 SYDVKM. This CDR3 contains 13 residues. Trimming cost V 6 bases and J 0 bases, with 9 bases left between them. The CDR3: CASSTGLSYEQYF. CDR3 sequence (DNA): TGTGCCAGCAGCACGGGACTCTCCTACGAGCAGTACTTC.

The CDR3 loop reads CASSLGQVNSPLHF. DNA for the CDR3: TGCGCCAGCAGCTTGGGGCAGGTGAATTCACCCCTCCACTTT. This chain uses TRBV5-1 with TRBJ1-6, with D unclear. The CDR3 runs to 14 residues. The V end was cut by 0 bases, the J end by 7 bases, with 8 bases between. CDR1 is SGHRS and CDR2 is YFSETQ in the germline V gene.

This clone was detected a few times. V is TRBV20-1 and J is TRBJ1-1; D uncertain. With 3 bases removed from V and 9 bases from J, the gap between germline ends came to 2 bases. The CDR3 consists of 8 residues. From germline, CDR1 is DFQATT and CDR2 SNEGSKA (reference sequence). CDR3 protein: CSASKAFF. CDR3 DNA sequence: TGCAGTGCTAGCAAAGCTTTCTTT.

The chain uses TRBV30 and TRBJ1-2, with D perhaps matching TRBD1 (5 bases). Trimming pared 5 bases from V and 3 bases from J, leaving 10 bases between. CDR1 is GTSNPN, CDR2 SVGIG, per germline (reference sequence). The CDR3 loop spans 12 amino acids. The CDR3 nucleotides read TGTGCCTGGGTAGGGGCTCACTATGGCTACACCTTC. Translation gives CAWVGAHYGYTF.

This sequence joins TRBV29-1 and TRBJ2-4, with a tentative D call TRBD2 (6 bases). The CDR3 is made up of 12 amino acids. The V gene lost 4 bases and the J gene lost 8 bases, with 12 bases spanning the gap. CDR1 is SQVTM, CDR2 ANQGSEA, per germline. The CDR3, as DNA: TGCAGCGTTGGCACTGGCGGGGACATTCAGTACTTC. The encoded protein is CSVGTGGDIQYF.

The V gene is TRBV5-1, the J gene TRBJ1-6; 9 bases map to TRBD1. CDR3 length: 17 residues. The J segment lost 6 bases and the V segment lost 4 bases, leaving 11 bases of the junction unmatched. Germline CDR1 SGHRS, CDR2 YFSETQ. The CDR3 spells CASSESGTGLSNSPLHF. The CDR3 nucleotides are TGCGCCAGCAGCGAGTCCGGGACAGGGCTAAGTAATTCACCCCTCCACTTT.

The CDR3 nucleotides are TGTGCCAGCAGTGAAACTCAGAGCCAAGAGACCCAGTACTTC. The encoded protein is CASSETQSQETQYF. V usage is TRBV6-1 and J usage is TRBJ2-5; the D is unclear. The CDR3 spans 14 residues. Germline assignment: CDR1 MNHNS and CDR2 SASEGT. Trimming left V 2 bases short and J 1 base short, with 8 bases between.

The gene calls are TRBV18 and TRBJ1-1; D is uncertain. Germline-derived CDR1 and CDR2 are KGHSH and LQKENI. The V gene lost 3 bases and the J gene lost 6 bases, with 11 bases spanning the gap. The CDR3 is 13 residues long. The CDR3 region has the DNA TGTGCCAGCTCACCGGACTTAGTTGCTGAAGCTTTCTTT. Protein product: CASSPDLVAEAFF.

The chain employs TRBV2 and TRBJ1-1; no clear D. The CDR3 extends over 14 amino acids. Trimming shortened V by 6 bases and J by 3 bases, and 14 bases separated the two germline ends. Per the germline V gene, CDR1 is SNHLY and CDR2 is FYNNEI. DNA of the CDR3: TGTGCCAGCAGAGGGTCCGCTGAGGACACTGAAGCTTTCTTT. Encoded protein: CASRGSAEDTEAFF.

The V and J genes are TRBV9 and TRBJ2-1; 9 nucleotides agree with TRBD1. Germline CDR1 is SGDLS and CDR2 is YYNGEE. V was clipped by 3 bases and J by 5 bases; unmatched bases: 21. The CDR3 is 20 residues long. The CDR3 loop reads CASSAPDGTGKIMMDNEQFF. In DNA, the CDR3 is TGTGCCAGCAGCGCCCCGGATGGGACAGGGAAGATCATGATGGACAATGAGCAGTTCTTC. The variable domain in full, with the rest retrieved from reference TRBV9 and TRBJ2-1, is DSGVTQTPKHLITATGQRVTLRCSPRSGDLSVYWYQQSLDQGLQFLIQYYNGEERAKGNILERFSAQQFPDLHSELNLSSLELGDSALYFCASSAPDGTGKIMMDNEQFFGPGTRLTVL.

In DNA form, the CDR3 reads TGTGCCTGGGGCGTGGGGAACACTGAAGCTTTCTTT. Translated, it gives CAWGVGNTEAFF. The chain has TRBV30 and TRBJ1-1; no definite D call. This CDR3 is built from 12 residues. The germline CDR1 and CDR2 sequences are GTSNPN and SVGIG (reference sequence). V lost 5 bases and J 1 base, leaving 8 bases between the germline ends.

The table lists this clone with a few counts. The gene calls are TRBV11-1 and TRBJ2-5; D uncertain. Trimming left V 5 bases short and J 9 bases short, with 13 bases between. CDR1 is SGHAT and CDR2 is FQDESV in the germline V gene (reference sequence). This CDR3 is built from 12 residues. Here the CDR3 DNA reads TGTGCCAGCAGCCGAGAGAAGGCGGCCCAGTACTTC. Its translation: CASSREKAAQYF.

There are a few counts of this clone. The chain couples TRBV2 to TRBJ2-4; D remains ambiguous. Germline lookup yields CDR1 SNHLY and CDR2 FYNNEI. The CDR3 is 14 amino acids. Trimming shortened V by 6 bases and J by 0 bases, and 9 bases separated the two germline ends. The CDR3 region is CASSPELAKNIQYF. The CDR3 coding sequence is TGTGCCAGCAGCCCTGAATTAGCCAAAAACATTCAGTACTTC.

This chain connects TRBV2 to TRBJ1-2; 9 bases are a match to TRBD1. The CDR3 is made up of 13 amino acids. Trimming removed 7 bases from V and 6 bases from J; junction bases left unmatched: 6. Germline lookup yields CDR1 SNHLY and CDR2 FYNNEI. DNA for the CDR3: TGTGCCAGCACCGTACGGGACAGGGATGGCTACACCTTC. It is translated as CASTVRDRDGYTF.

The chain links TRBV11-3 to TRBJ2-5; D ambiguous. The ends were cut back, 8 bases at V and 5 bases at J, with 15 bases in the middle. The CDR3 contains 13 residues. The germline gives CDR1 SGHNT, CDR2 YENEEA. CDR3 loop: CASLRTLGETQYF. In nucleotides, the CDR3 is TGTGCCAGCTTACGGACCCTGGGGGAGACCCAGTACTTC.

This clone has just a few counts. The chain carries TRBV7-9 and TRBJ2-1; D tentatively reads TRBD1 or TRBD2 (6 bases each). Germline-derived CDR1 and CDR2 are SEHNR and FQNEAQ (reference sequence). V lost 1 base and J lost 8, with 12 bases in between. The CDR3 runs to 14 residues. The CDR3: CASSLDSGGYEQFF. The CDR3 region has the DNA TGTGCCAGCAGCTTAGATTCCGGGGGCTATGAGCAGTTCTTC.

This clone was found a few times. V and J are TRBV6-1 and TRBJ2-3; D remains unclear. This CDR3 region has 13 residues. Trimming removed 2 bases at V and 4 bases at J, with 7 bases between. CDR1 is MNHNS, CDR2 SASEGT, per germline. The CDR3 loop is CASSESGPDTQYF. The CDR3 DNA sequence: TGTGCCAGCAGTGAATCAGGTCCAGATACGCAGTATTTT.

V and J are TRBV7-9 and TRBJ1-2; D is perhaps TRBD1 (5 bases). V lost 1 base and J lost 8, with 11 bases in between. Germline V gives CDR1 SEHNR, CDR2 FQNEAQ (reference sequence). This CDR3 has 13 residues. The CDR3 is CASSLGGTDGYTF. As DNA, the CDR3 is TGTGCCAGCAGCTTAGGAGGGACGGACGGCTACACCTTC.